This TCR beta chain was documented in a study of T cells after posttransplantation cyclophosphamide (TCRdb year 2016). About the investigation overall: Using TRB sequencing, the study followed how the T cell repertoire reconstituted after myeloablative bone marrow transplantation in which posttransplantation cyclophosphamide served as GVHD prophylaxis. Antigen receptor sequencing covered samples from 35 PTCy-treated patients and 16 of their related bone marrow donors. Blood from all 30 or so PTCy patients who had 1-year posttransplant specimens underwent TRB sequencing. TRB sequencing was also done on up to about 3 additional blood samples from 2 to 5.2 years after transplant in 3 patients, and on pretransplant blood from several patients. Because TRA and TRB clonality correlated tightly in under ten samples, the subsequent TCR analyses were limited to TRB only. Public TRB sequences were searched against a database of over 3,600 sequences associated with responses to pathogens, tumor antigens, self-antigens and alloantigens.

TRB sequencing was run on genomic DNA with either the immunoSEQ assay at survey resolution or the hsTCRB kit. Regarding the original processing steps: Initial read processing used immunoSEQ software, and repertoire analyses used the LymphoSeq R package. Clonality was calculated as 1 minus normalized Shannon entropy, and the Gini coefficient was also calculated for each TRB dataset. Phenotypes of unsorted samples were inferred by mapping TRB sequences from sorted subsets of the recipient or donor onto unsorted samples of the same recipient. Entries here come from immuneACCESS through TCRdb and include only in-frame sequences with V and J called. Some clones fail to appear in such tables; in the studies checked, an unresolved V gene covers under half of the shortfall, and the cause of the remainder is unknown. Clone size and V and J calls were adopted from that table, with D and trimming inferred from the DNA. This sample has about 15,000 clones in its table, and around 74% of those were observed once. The top ten constitute around 1.2% of the sample.

On the day of marrow donation, related bone marrow donors gave peripheral blood samples. Mononuclear cells from peripheral blood and bone marrow were separated by Ficoll-Hypaque density centrifugation and then cryopreserved. Sorting of CD4+ and CD8+ T cells, including naive and memory subsets, was performed by FACS on a FACSAria II. As for this clone: The antigen it binds to is not known. No base-level quality is on record; no much larger clone is a single base apart.

General conclusions and limits of the study: Donor-recipient similarity was low at 1-2 months but increased during the first year, and donor CD8+ memory clones often dominated later blood repertoires. Across fewer than 55 patients, TRB clonality was highly associated with recipient CMV seropositivity and CMV reactivation, and PTCy diversity was similar to diversity in CNI/methotrexate controls. The TRB repertoires of T cells infiltrating skin or the GI tract showed only limited overlap with the TRB repertoires found in blood.

Reading from cysteine to phenylalanine, the CDR3 counts 15 amino acids. Only the CDR3 region is kept as DNA, spanning 45 bases read in frame from base 1. The germline V gene supplies CDR1 SGHVS and CDR2 FNYEAQ. V gives up 1 base and J gives up 5 bases, and the segment between their germline ends measures 11 bases. The sequenced material came from memory CD4+ T cells sorted from PBMCs. This clonotype originated in a man aged 50 to 59. This sequence uses TRBV7-6 and TRBJ2-2; the D gene is perhaps TRBD2, on 6 matching bases. The base sequence is TGTGCCAGCAGCTTAGGTGGGGGACTGACCGGGGAGCTGTTTTTT. Translated, this is CASSLGGGLTGELFF.